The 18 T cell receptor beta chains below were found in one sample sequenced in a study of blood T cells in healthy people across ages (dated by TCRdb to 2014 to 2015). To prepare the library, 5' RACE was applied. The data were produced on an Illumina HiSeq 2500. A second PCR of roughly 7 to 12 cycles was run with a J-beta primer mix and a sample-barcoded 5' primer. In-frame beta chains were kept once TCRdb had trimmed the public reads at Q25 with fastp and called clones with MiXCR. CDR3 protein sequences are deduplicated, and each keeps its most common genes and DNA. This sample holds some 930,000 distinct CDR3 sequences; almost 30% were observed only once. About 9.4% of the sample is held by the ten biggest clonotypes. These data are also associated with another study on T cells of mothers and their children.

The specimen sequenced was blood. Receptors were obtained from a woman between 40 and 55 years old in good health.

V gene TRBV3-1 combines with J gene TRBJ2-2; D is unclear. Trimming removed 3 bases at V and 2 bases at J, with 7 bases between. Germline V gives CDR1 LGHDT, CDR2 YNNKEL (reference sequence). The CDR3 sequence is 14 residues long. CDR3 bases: TGTGCCAGCAGCCAGATCAGCAACACCGGGGAGCTGTTTTTT. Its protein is CASSQISNTGELFF.

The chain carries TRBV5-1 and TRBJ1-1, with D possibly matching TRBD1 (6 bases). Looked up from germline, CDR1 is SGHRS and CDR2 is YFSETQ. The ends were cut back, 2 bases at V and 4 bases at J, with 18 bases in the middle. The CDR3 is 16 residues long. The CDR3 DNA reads TGCGCCAGCAGCTTTACCGGGACACCCTTGAGCACTGAAGCTTTCTTT. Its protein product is CASSFTGTPLSTEAFF.

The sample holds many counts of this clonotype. This CDR3 reads CASSSASNYGYTF. CDR3 in DNA: TGTGCCAGCAGTTCAGCCTCTAACTATGGCTACACCTTC. The rearrangement links TRBV12-3 or TRBV12-4 to TRBJ1-2; D is unclear. V was trimmed by 4 bases and J by 0 bases, leaving 6 bases between them. The length of the CDR3 is 13 residues.

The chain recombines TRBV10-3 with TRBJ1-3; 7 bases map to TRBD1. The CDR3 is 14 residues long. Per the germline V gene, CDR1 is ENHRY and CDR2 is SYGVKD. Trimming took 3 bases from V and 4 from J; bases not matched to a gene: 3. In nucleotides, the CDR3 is TGTGCCATCAGTGACATGGGACAGGGAAACACCATATATTTT. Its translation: CAISDMGQGNTIYF.

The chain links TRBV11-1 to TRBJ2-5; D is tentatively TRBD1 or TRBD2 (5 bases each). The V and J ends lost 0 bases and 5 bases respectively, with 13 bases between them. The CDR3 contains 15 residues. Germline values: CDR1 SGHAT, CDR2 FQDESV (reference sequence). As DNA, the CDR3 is TGTGCCAGCAGCTTAGCGCCTCGGGGCAGCGAGACCCAGTACTTC. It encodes CASSLAPRGSETQYF.

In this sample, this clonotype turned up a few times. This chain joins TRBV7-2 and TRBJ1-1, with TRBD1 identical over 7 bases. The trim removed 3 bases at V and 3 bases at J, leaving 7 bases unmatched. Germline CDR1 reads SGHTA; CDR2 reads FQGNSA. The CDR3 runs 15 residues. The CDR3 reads CASSLTGNKDTEAFF. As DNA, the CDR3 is TGTGCCAGCAGCTTGACAGGGAATAAGGACACTGAAGCTTTCTTT.

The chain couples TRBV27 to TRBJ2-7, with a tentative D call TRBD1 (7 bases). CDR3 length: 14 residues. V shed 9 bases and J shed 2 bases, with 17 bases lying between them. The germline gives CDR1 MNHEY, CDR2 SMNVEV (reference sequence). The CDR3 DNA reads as TGTGCCAGTTTACGGGGGACAGAGCCCTACGAGCAGTACTTC. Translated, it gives CASLRGTEPYEQYF.

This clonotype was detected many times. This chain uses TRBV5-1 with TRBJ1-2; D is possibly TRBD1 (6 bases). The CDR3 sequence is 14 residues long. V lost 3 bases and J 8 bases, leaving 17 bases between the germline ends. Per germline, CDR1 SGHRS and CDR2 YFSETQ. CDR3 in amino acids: CASSYRQDSSGYTF. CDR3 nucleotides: TGCGCCAGCAGCTACCGACAGGATTCCAGCGGCTACACCTTC.

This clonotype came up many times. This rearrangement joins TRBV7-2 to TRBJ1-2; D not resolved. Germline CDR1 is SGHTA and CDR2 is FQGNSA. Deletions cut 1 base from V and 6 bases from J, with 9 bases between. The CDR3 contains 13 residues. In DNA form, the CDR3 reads TGTGCCAGCAGCTTAGGCCAGACTGATGGCTACACCTTC. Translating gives CASSLGQTDGYTF.

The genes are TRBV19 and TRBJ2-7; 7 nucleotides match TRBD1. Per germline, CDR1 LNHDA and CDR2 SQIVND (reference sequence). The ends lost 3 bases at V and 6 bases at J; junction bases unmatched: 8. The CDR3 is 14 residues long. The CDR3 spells CASSMIGDSVEQYF. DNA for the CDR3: TGTGCCAGTAGTATGATAGGGGACAGCGTCGAGCAGTACTTC.

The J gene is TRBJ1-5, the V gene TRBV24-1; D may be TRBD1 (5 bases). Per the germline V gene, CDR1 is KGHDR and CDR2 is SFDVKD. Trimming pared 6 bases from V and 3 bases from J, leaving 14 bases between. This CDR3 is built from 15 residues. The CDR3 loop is CATSFGGSDNQPQHF. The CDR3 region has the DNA TGTGCCACCAGTTTCGGGGGATCCGACAATCAGCCCCAGCATTTT.

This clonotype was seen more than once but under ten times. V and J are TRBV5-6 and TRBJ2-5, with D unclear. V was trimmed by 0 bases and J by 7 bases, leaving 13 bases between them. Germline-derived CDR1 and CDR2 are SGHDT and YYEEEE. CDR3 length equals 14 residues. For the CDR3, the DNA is TGTGCCAGCAGCTTGGCGGGTAGGATCGGGACCCAGTACTTC. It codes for CASSLAGRIGTQYF.

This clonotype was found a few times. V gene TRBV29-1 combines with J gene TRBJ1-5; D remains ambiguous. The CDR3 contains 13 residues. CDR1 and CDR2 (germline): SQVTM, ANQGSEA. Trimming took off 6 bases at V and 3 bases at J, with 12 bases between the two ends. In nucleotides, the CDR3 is TGCAGCGTGAGGATATCCTCCAATCAGCCCCAGCATTTT. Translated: CSVRISSNQPQHF.

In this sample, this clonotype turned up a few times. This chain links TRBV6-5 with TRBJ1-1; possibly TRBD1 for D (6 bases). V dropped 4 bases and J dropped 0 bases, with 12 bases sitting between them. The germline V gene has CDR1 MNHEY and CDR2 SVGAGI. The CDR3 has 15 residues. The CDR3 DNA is TGTGCCAGCAGTTGGGGGGCCGGGATGAACACTGAAGCTTTCTTT. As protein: CASSWGAGMNTEAFF.

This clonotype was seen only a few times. The CDR3 sequence: CASSNDRGLNSPLHF. CDR3 nucleotide sequence: TGTGCCAGCAGTAACGACAGGGGGCTTAATTCACCCCTCCACTTT. V gene TRBV27 combines with J gene TRBJ1-6, with 10 bases matching TRBD1. Germline CDR1 and CDR2: MNHEY and SMNVEV (reference sequence). Trimming cost V 5 bases and J 6 bases; bases outside gene matches: 4. The CDR3 runs 15 residues.

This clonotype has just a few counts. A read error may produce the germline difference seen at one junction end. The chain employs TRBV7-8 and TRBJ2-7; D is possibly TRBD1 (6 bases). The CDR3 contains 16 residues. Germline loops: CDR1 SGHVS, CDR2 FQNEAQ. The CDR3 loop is CASSLEVQGWAYERYF. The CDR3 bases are TGTGCCAGCAGCTTAGAGGTACAGGGATGGGCCTACGAGCGGTACTTC.

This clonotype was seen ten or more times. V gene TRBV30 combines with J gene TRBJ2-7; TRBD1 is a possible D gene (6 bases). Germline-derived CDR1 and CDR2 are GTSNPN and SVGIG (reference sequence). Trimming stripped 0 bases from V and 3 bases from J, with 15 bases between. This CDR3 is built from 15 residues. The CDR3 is CAWSVPDSLNYEQYF. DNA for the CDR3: TGTGCCTGGAGTGTACCGGACAGTCTGAACTACGAGCAGTACTTC.

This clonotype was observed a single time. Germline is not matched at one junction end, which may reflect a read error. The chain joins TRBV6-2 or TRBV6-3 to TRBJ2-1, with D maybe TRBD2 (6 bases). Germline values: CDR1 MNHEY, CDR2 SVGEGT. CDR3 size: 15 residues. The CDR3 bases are TGTGCCAGCAGTTACGGCGGGGCGGGGAACAATGGGCAGTTCTTC. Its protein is CASSYGGAGNNGQFF.